The clone carrying this T cell receptor beta chain was counted a few times. Its antigen is not known. Germline loops: CDR1 SEHNR, CDR2 FQNEAQ (reference sequence). V lost 3 bases and J lost 5; bases outside the gene matches: 3. This CDR3 has 15 residues. Conversion of TCR transcripts into cDNA relied on 5'RACE template switching, which added a universal primer site and UMIs. TCRdb itself ran the 5' RACE reads through MiXCR, one entry per CDR3 protein. The profile shows about 150,000 distinct CDR3 sequences, approximately 6.2% of them singletons. The sample belongs to a study of T cells after yellow fever vaccination. General observations from the study: Subsequent to the booster, the majority of primary-vaccination clones reappeared (less than 97% CD4, 70% to 90% CD8). A small share of clonotypes appeared in both CD4 and CD8 compartments.

Specimen: CD4+ T cells sorted from PBMCs, collected on the day of the first yellow fever vaccination. This chain links TRBV7-9 with TRBJ2-2, with TRBD2 identical over 10 bases. This TCR derives from a man younger than 35 who received the YFV17D yellow fever vaccine. CDR3 bases: TGTGCCAGCAGCTTGACTAGCGGGCTAACCGGGGAGCTGTTTTTT. Its protein is CASSLTSGLTGELFF.